This T cell receptor beta chain was captured in a study of Ad26.COV2.S vaccination and SARS-CoV-2 variants listed by TCRdb under 2021. About the study as a whole: Vaccine-arm donors were drawn from COV1001, a multicentre, randomized, double-blind, placebo-controlled phase I-IIa trial of Ad26.COV2.S in healthy adults. Ad26.COV2.S was administered intramuscularly at a dose of 5x10^10 or 1x10^11 viral particles, either as one shot or as two shots given 56 days apart. Sequencing of the TCRbeta repertoire served to evaluate the specificity and breadth of SARS-CoV-2-reactive T cell receptors following Ad26.COV2.S vaccination. A total of around 32 samples were included in the TCR-sequenced set, comprising roughly 20 Ad26.COV2.S vaccine recipients, 5 placebo recipients and 8 SARS-CoV-2 convalescent individuals. Trial participants were randomized into five groups of five: low-dose or high-dose Ad26.COV2.S given once or twice, or placebo on both occasions. Throughout the experiments and outcome assessment, investigators stayed blinded to trial group allocation.

Concerning this clone: Its cognate antigen has yet to be identified. No much larger clonotype is one base removed from it; base qualities were not supplied.

The intended sense of this specimen's treatment or condition label: some 20 received Ad26.COV2.S at low or high dose, single or two shots; about 5 received placebo; per-sample allocation not given. For vaccine and placebo recipients, the sequenced repertoires came from samples collected on day 63 after the first injection. Between 29 July and 7 August 2020, Cohort 1b enrolled about 27 adults aged 18-55 years at one site in Boston, USA. Ad26.COV2.S was a replication-incompetent adenovirus type 26 vector that expressed a prefusion-stabilized SARS-CoV-2 spike protein derived from the original Wuhan strain. The immunoSEQ Assay was used to sequence TCRbeta CDR3 regions. After extraction, genomic DNA underwent amplification by bias-controlled multiplex PCR, followed by high-throughput sequencing. The published analysis was carried out like this. To quantify the absolute abundance of each unique TCRbeta CDR3 region, sequences were collapsed and filtered. T cell fraction was estimated by normalizing TCRbeta template counts to usable DNA, which was measured by amplifying reference genes present in all nucleated cells. Repertoire TCRs were annotated as SARS-CoV-2-specific when V gene, CDR3 amino acid sequence and J gene were exactly matched to a known reactive TCR set. MIRA supplied the reference SARS-CoV-2 TCR set, which was filtered for enrichment in COVID-19-positive ImmuneCODE repertoires so that public or cross-reactive TCRs were removed. Using the MIRA antigens, annotated TCRs were further analysed by specific ORF or by position within an ORF. Breadth was defined as the number of annotated unique rearrangements divided by the total number of unique productive rearrangements, and depth was defined as the summed frequency of the annotated unique rearrangements. TCR breadth was compared between groups using two-sided Wilcoxon rank-sum tests. TCRdb re-hosts the immuneACCESS table, in-frame sequences only. Its copies lack some clones; in the studies checked, an unresolved V gene accounts for under half of them, and the cause for the rest is not known. V and J calls and clone size follow that table, whereas D and trimming were derived from the DNA. In all, the sample holds about 400,000 clones, and roughly 90% of those were seen once. The ten largest clones represent around 1.8% of the sample.

The paper as a whole reports these results and caveats: Ad26.COV2.S recipients had higher spike-specific TCR breadth than placebo recipients (P = 0.0014). The authors noted that total T cell responses may have been underestimated by the TCR breadth and depth analyses. After vaccination, spike-specific CD8+ and CD4+ T cell responses were reported to show substantial breadth. The study lacked the statistical power to compare responses across vaccine doses or regimens. Vaccine and placebo recipients had similar non-spike TCR breadth, a finding consistent with the vaccine containing only spike.

The CDR3 has 15 amino acids, counting the end cysteine and phenylalanine. Just CDR3 DNA is preserved here, 45 bases in frame from base 1. V loses 3 bases of germline sequence and J loses 2 bases, and the interval between the two ends is 17 bases. The germline V gene (reference sequence) yields GTSNPN for CDR1 and SVGIG for CDR2. Sequencing was performed on peripheral blood, taken in a trial of Ad26.COV2.S vaccine versus placebo. Recombination linked TRBV30 to TRBJ2-7; 6 matching bases give a weak D call of TRBD2. The TCR comes from a person aged 18-60 years who received the Ad26.COV2.S COVID-19 vaccine or a placebo. The CDR3 region reads CAWSEGLPGAYEQYF. The nucleotides are TGTGCCTGGAGCGAAGGACTCCCGGGGGCCTACGAGCAGTACTTC.